The 31 T cell receptor beta chains given below trace back to one sample, sequenced in a study of T cell responses to AZD1222 COVID-19 vaccine. The data were produced by immunoSEQ multiplex PCR, yet TCRdb's version contains in-frame clones alone and is incomplete. In the table there are about 150,000 clones, roughly 90% of which are singletons. Sequences were derived from peripheral blood, sampled on day 0 of AZD1222 vaccination. The receptors were sampled from an adult in good health.

The chain uses TRBV19 and TRBJ1-1; no definite D call. Trimming removed 5 bases from V and 3 bases from J, with 16 bases in between. Germline V gene sequence: CDR1 LNHDA, CDR2 SQIVND (reference sequence). The CDR3 extends over 15 amino acids. The CDR3 sequence is CASSLPREGHTEAFF. CDR3 DNA: TGTGCCAGTAGTCTCCCCCGGGAGGGTCACACTGAAGCTTTCTTT.

This clone was found once. This sequence joins TRBV9 and TRBJ1-1; no clear D. CDR3 size: 15 residues. V was trimmed by 5 bases and J by 1 base, leaving 15 bases between them. Germline V gene sequence: CDR1 SGDLS, CDR2 YYNGEE. CDR3 region: CASRRSDGPNTEAFF. CDR3 nucleotides: TGTGCCAGCAGGAGGAGTGACGGACCGAACACTGAAGCTTTCTTT.

V gene TRBV9 combines with J gene TRBJ1-2; D unresolved. CDR1 SGDLS and CDR2 YYNGEE come from the germline V gene. CDR3 size: 10 residues. Trimming removed 3 bases from V and 7 bases from J, with 4 bases in between. The CDR3 region is CASSGVGYTF. As DNA, the CDR3 is TGTGCCAGCAGCGGGGTTGGCTACACCTTC.

This clone was seen once. The chain is built from TRBV6-6 and TRBJ2-4, with 8 nucleotides matching TRBD2. Germline loops: CDR1 MNHNY, CDR2 SVGAGI (reference sequence). The CDR3 contains 14 residues. V lost 7 bases to trimming and J lost 7 bases; unmatched junction nucleotides: 9. CDR3: CASNPGGAVNIQYF. DNA for the CDR3: TGTGCCAGCAACCCGGGGGGGGCCGTGAACATTCAGTACTTC.

V and J are TRBV2 and TRBJ1-4; D ambiguous. V was shortened by 1 base and J by 4 bases, with 10 bases between the two germline ends. Germline assignment: CDR1 SNHLY and CDR2 FYNNEI. This CDR3 is 15 amino acids long. This chain's CDR3 is CASSEGAALNEKLFF. The DNA of the CDR3 is TGTGCCAGCAGTGAAGGGGCAGCACTTAATGAAAAACTGTTTTTT.

This chain joins TRBV5-6 and TRBJ1-2; weak D call: TRBD1 (5 bases). There are 15 residues in the CDR3. Germline V gene lookup returns CDR1 SGHDT and CDR2 YYEEEE. Trimming cost V 1 base and J 3 bases, with 13 bases left between them. CDR3 amino acids: CASSLRGEGYYGYTF. The CDR3 coding sequence is TGTGCCAGCAGCTTGAGGGGAGAGGGCTACTATGGCTACACCTTC.

J is TRBJ2-1 and V is TRBV5-1, with D possibly being TRBD1 (5 bases). Germline CDR1 SGHRS, CDR2 YFSETQ. The CDR3 is 12 residues long. V lost 0 bases, J lost 12 bases, and 10 bases lay in between. For the CDR3, the DNA is TGCGCCAGCAGCTTGGAGAACAGGAGGCAGTTCTTC. Translation gives CASSLENRRQFF.

This clone was observed a single time. The chain employs TRBV7-3 and TRBJ1-1; D gene uncertain. There are 13 residues in the CDR3. Germline V gene lookup returns CDR1 SGHTA and CDR2 FQGTGA. Deletions cut 5 bases from V and 1 base from J, with 8 bases between. CDR3 DNA sequence: TGTGCCAGCAGCGATCGGACGAACACTGAAGCTTTCTTT. This gives the protein CASSDRTNTEAFF.

The V call is TRBV6-5, the J call TRBJ1-6; D unclear. The CDR3 is 12 amino acids. Germline-derived CDR1 and CDR2 are MNHEY and SVGAGI. The V end lost 5 bases, the J end lost 12 bases, and 11 bases lay between the germline ends. The CDR3 loop is CASSRLTRPLHF. CDR3 nucleotide sequence: TGTGCCAGCAGTCGGTTAACCAGACCCCTCCACTTT.

The V gene is TRBV5-1, the J gene TRBJ2-7; tentatively, D is TRBD2 (5 bases). The CDR3 runs 15 residues. The germline gives CDR1 SGHRS, CDR2 YFSETQ. Trimming removed 0 bases at V and 1 base at J, with 11 bases between. CDR3 protein: CASSLALAGSYEQYF. DNA of the CDR3: TGCGCCAGCAGCTTGGCTCTAGCCGGATCCTACGAGCAGTACTTC.

The chain has TRBV5-1 and TRBJ2-1, with a tentative D call TRBD1 (5 bases). The CDR3 runs 16 residues. Trimming pared 4 bases from V and 5 bases from J, leaving 19 bases between. The V gene's germline CDR1 is SGHRS and CDR2 YFSETQ. Here the CDR3 reads CASSLGGSGQHNEQFF. CDR3 bases: TGCGCCAGCAGCCTTGGTGGGTCAGGGCAGCACAATGAGCAGTTCTTC.

The genes are TRBV20-1 and TRBJ1-1; D is possibly TRBD1 (6 bases). Per germline, CDR1 DFQATT and CDR2 SNEGSKA (reference sequence). CDR3 size: 11 residues. V was trimmed by 6 bases and J by 6 bases, leaving 11 bases between them. CDR3 nucleotides: TGCAGTGCAACGGACAGCCCTGAAGCTTTCTTT. Translated, it gives CSATDSPEAFF.

The chain has TRBV5-4 and TRBJ1-2; a weak D match, TRBD1 (5 bases). Germline CDR1 is SGHNT and CDR2 is YYREEE (reference sequence). V was pared by 4 bases and J by 3 bases, with 16 bases between. The CDR3 is 15 amino acids. The CDR3 DNA is TGTGCCAGCAGCCCCACCGGGGACGGTGACTATGGCTACACCTTC. The encoded protein is CASSPTGDGDYGYTF.

The chain recombines TRBV7-9 with TRBJ2-5; 8 bases fit TRBD1. V lost 4 bases to trimming and J lost 4 bases; unmatched junction nucleotides: 8. The CDR3 is made up of 15 amino acids. CDR1 is SEHNR, CDR2 FQNEAQ, per germline (reference sequence). CDR3 DNA: TGTGCCAGCAGCTCTGACAGGGGATCAGTAGAGACCCAGTACTTC. Residues: CASSSDRGSVETQYF.

This chain uses TRBV24-1 with TRBJ1-1; tentative D call: TRBD1 (6 bases). V was cut by 5 bases and J by 1 base, with 13 bases left in between. From germline, CDR1 is KGHDR and CDR2 SFDVKD. CDR3 length equals 15 residues. In DNA form, the CDR3 reads TGTGCCACCAGTGCCAGCACAGGGTGGAACACTGAAGCTTTCTTT. It specifies CATSASTGWNTEAFF.

This chain connects TRBV25-1 to TRBJ1-1, with D uncertain. The CDR3 has 14 amino acids. Germline V gene data show CDR1 as MGHDK and CDR2 as SYGVNS. Trimming removed 4 bases at V and 6 bases at J, with 15 bases between. The CDR3 coding sequence is TGTGCCAGCAGTGCCCTCCCGGCAGGCGCTGAAGCTTTCTTT. It is translated as CASSALPAGAEAFF.

This rearrangement joins TRBV25-1 to TRBJ1-1; 7 nucleotides match TRBD1. The CDR3 is made up of 15 amino acids. J gave up 4 bases and V 1 base, and 6 bases lay outside the gene matches. From germline, CDR1 is MGHDK and CDR2 SYGVNS. CDR3 sequence reads: CASSESTGLPTEAFF. In DNA, the CDR3 is TGTGCCAGCAGTGAATCGACAGGGCTCCCCACTGAAGCTTTCTTT. Based on the CDR3 plus reference TRBV25-1 and TRBJ1-1, the full variable domain is EADIYQTPRYLVIGTGKKITLECSQTMGHDKMYWYQQDPGMELHLIHYSYGVNSTEKGDLSSESTVSRIRTEHFPLTLESARPSHTSQYLCASSESTGLPTEAFFGQGTRLTVV.

The rearrangement uses TRBV19 and TRBJ2-3; 10 nucleotides align to TRBD1. CDR3 size: 16 residues. Germline V lookup: CDR1 LNHDA, CDR2 SQIVND (reference sequence). V lost 5 bases to trimming and J lost 6 bases; unmatched junction nucleotides: 11. CDR3 sequence (DNA): TGTGCCAGTAGTCCCCCTTTGGACAGGGGGTGGGATACGCAGTATTTT. This sequence encodes CASSPPLDRGWDTQYF.

The CDR3 DNA follows: TGTGCCATGGGACAGCGAAATGAAAAACTGTTTTTT. Amino acid sequence: CAMGQRNEKLFF. The rearrangement joins TRBV19 to TRBJ1-4; 7 nucleotides line up with TRBD1. Trimming cost V 10 bases and J 5 bases; bases outside gene matches: 4. The CDR3 length is 12 residues. Germline values: CDR1 LNHDA, CDR2 SQIVND (reference sequence).

The chain has TRBV6-6 and TRBJ1-2; D is possibly TRBD1 (6 bases). CDR3 length equals 14 residues. Trimming removed 4 bases at V and 5 bases at J, with 14 bases between. Germline CDR1 is MNHNY and CDR2 is SVGAGI (reference sequence). CDR3 loop: CASSSTGSRYGYTF. CDR3 DNA sequence: TGTGCCAGCAGTTCGACAGGTTCTCGTTATGGCTACACCTTC.

This clone was counted a single time. The V gene is TRBV29-1, the J gene TRBJ2-7, with 8 bases aligning to TRBD1. CDR1 and CDR2 from the germline V gene are SQVTM and ANQGSEA. This CDR3 contains 12 residues. With V trimmed by 4 bases and J by 6 bases, 5 bases remained unmatched. CDR3 bases: TGCAGCGTTGTTCAGGGGGCGGGCGAGCAGTACTTC. It is translated as CSVVQGAGEQYF.

This chain links TRBV18 with TRBJ1-4, with TRBD1 matching 7 bases. The CDR3 has 15 residues. Germline assignment: CDR1 KGHSH and CDR2 LQKENI. The V and J ends lost 5 bases and 0 bases, in that order; junction bases with no gene match: 3. This CDR3 reads CASSSGTATNEKLFF. DNA for the CDR3: TGTGCCAGCTCATCAGGGACAGCAACTAATGAAAAACTGTTTTTT.

The CDR3 loop is CASSLEAGSLKTEAFF. The DNA of the CDR3 is TGCGCCAGCAGCTTGGAGGCCGGATCTCTCAAAACTGAAGCTTTCTTT. The rearrangement joins TRBV5-1 to TRBJ1-1; unclear D gene. From germline, CDR1 is SGHRS and CDR2 YFSETQ. The length of the CDR3 is 16 residues. Trimming pared 0 bases from V and 5 bases from J, leaving 17 bases between.

The chain carries TRBV2 and TRBJ1-2, with D possibly TRBD1 on 5 matching bases. CDR1 SNHLY and CDR2 FYNNEI come from the germline V gene. This CDR3 has 13 amino acids. Trimming took 3 bases from V and 4 from J, leaving 9 bases between them. The CDR3 nucleotides read TGTGCCAGCAGTGATCGGGGGAGCTATGGCTACACCTTC. Its protein product is CASSDRGSYGYTF.

This clone has more than one count but fewer than ten. The rearrangement uses TRBV12-3 or TRBV12-4 and TRBJ2-3; D call uncertain. Trimming took off 4 bases at V and 2 bases at J, with 4 bases between the two ends. This CDR3 has 12 amino acids. The chain's CDR3 is CASSYTTDTQYF. The CDR3 nucleotides are TGTGCCAGCAGTTACACCACAGATACGCAGTATTTT.

V and J are TRBV5-8 and TRBJ1-5, with 12 bases lining up with TRBD1. The CDR3 loop spans 16 amino acids. In germline, CDR1 is SGHTS, CDR2 YDEGEE. V dropped 4 bases and J dropped 4; count of bases not matched to a gene: 6. The CDR3 region is CASSRDRGQRNQPQHF. Written as DNA, the CDR3 is TGTGCCAGCAGCAGGGACAGGGGGCAAAGGAATCAGCCCCAGCATTTT.

The rearrangement joins TRBV5-1 to TRBJ2-5; the match to TRBD2 covers 13 bases. The length of the CDR3 is 17 residues. Germline loops: CDR1 SGHRS, CDR2 YFSETQ. The V segment lost 4 bases and the J segment 5 bases; nucleotides outside the gene matches: 11. The CDR3 loop reads CASSESGTSGVGETQYF. CDR3 DNA: TGCGCCAGCAGCGAATCCGGGACTAGCGGGGTCGGGGAGACCCAGTACTTC. Together with reference TRBV5-1 and TRBJ2-5, the CDR3 gives the full variable domain: KAGVTQTPRYLIKTRGQQVTLSCSPISGHRSVSWYQQTPGQGLQFLFEYFSETQRNKGNFPGRFSGRQFSNSRSEMNVSTLELGDSALYLCASSESGTSGVGETQYFGPGTRLLVL.

Worth noting for this clone: Other DNA sequences within the sample encode an identical CDR3. This chain joins TRBV7-3 and TRBJ1-1, with D maybe TRBD1 (5 bases). Germline V gene lookup returns CDR1 SGHTA and CDR2 FQGTGA. CDR3 length equals 14 residues. Trimming left V 0 bases short and J 3 bases short, with 8 bases between. This chain's CDR3 is CASSLTSGDTEAFF. CDR3 nucleotide sequence: TGTGCCAGCAGCTTAACGTCGGGGGACACTGAAGCTTTCTTT.

This chain joins TRBV25-1 and TRBJ2-2, with 12 bases lining up with TRBD1. Germline loops: CDR1 MGHDK, CDR2 SYGVNS. Trimming cost V 6 bases and J 5 bases; bases outside gene matches: 4. The CDR3 covers 15 residues. Here the CDR3 DNA reads TGTGCCAGCAGGGGACAGGGGGCTTGGACCGGGGAGCTGTTTTTT. Encoded protein: CASRGQGAWTGELFF.

This chain uses TRBV5-1 with TRBJ1-1; 7 bases fit TRBD1. The germline CDR1 and CDR2 sequences are SGHRS and YFSETQ. This CDR3 has 17 residues. The V gene end was trimmed by 4 bases and the J gene end by 0 bases; junction bases not matched to a gene: 12. CDR3 nucleotides: TGCGCCAGCAGCCTCGGACTGGGACAGCCTCTGAACACTGAAGCTTTCTTT. Its protein product is CASSLGLGQPLNTEAFF.

The V call is TRBV30, the J call TRBJ2-1, with 7 bases matching TRBD1. Germline lookup yields CDR1 GTSNPN and CDR2 SVGIG (reference sequence). The CDR3 sequence is 13 residues long. V gave up 0 bases and J gave up 10 bases; unmatched junction bases: 6. CDR3 sequence reads: CAWSVGGGREQFF. CDR3 coding DNA: TGTGCCTGGAGTGTAGGGGGCGGGCGAGAGCAGTTCTTC.